This entry concerns a single T cell receptor (beta chain). Many counts were recorded for this clonotype. No antigen is known for it. Base qualities are not provided; no much larger clone lies one nucleotide away. This sample is drawn from a study of T cells after yellow fever vaccination (dated by TCRdb to the late 2010s). A note on the overall study: The SMART-Seq v4 Ultra Low Input RNA kit was used to prepare libraries from fractions with low cell numbers. Blood was drawn at multiple timepoints before and after primary and secondary immunization, with bulk PBMC replicates and cell subsets isolated. To follow T-cell clones before and after primary and booster YFV17D yellow fever vaccination, bulk TCR alpha and beta repertoires were sequenced over time. Two healthy male donors made up the cohort, one aged 18 to 29 years and the other aged 30 to 40 years.

What the study reported, not specific to this receptor: Because only a couple of donors were included in the study, the extent to which the findings can be generalized is limited. Most clones expanded after primary vaccination were re-detected after the booster (96% of CD4 and 80% to 90% of CD8), suggesting broad memory maintenance. Compared with the primary T-cell response, the secondary T-cell response was weaker but faster, peaking on day 5 rather than day 15. Computational filtering was required because FACS-sorted repertoires could contain abundant contaminating clonotypes from the bulk population. A small fraction of clonotypes showed up in both the CD4 and CD8 compartments, probably as a result of convergent recombination.

In the paper's terms, the treatment or condition label means: live attenuated yellow fever vaccine strain. PBMCs were isolated from peripheral blood using a standard Ficoll-Paque protocol. Dynabeads CD4 and CD8 positive selection kits were used to isolate CD4 and CD8 T-cell fractions. RNA was extracted with TriZol from bulk PBMCs, CD4 and CD8 fractions, and dextramer-positive and dextramer-negative fractions. TCR cDNA was made using 5'RACE template switching, a step that added a universal primer site and unique molecular identifiers. Priming for cDNA synthesis came from both the TCR alpha and TCR beta constant segments. Two PCR steps were used to amplify libraries, with sample barcodes and sequencing adapters being added in the second step. Libraries were sequenced on Illumina HiSeq 2500 (2x100 bp) or NovaSeq (2x150 bp). The paper's processing steps were these. MIGEC handled demultiplexing of reads and collapsing into UMI consensus sequences, while MiXCR performed V(D)J alignment. Clonotypes responding to the vaccine were identified with edgeR on replicate PBMC samples, with the criteria of FDR below 0.01 and a log2 fold change above 5 up to day 15. Each bulk clonotype was labeled CD4 or CD8 based on which sequenced repertoire, CD4 or CD8, contained the clonotype at higher abundance. The public reads were reprocessed in TCRdb via fastp at Q25 and MiXCR, keeping in-frame beta chains. CDR3 protein sequences are deduplicated, and each keeps its most common genes and DNA. TCRdb assigned the V and J calls; the authors' analysis was not used. A total of almost 70,000 distinct CDR3 sequences appear in this sample, approximately 5.9% of them only once. The top ten clones comprise over 2% of the sample.

According to the germline V gene, CDR1 reads MDHEN and CDR2 reads SYDVKM. The CDR3 sequence holds 16 residues, the cysteine and phenylalanine included. Only CDR3 DNA remains: 48 bases, in frame from the first base. Trimming accounts for 7 bases at V and 0 bases at J, while the number of junction bases matched to no gene is 8. The source material was CD4+ T cells sorted from PBMCs, sampled less than 16 days after the first yellow fever vaccination. The sequence links TRBV28 to TRBJ1-3; 8 bases in between match TRBD1. This clonotype was sampled from a young man who received the YFV17D yellow fever vaccine. CDR3 loop: CASNPGQVISGNTIYF. Here is the DNA: TGTGCCAGCAATCCGGGACAGGTCATCTCTGGAAACACCATATATTTT.